The next 2 T cell receptor beta chains were all read from a single sample in a study of T cells in Graves' hyperthyroidism and ophthalmopathy. The source material, RNA transcripts, was used to amplify TCR beta CDR3 regions. Carried out on the TCR CDR3, a first-round RT-PCR used the HTBI primer set. TCRdb reprocessed the multiplex PCR reads via MiXCR and lists one record per CDR3 protein. The sample has a few hundred thousand distinct CDR3 sequences, 25% seen once. Sequences were obtained from blood. The receptors were gathered from a man between 50 and 59 years old with Graves' hyperthyroidism.

The chain joins TRBV10-3 to TRBJ2-1; 10 bases fit TRBD2. Germline V lookup: CDR1 ENHRY, CDR2 SYGVKD. The CDR3 totals 15 residues. The trim removed 4 bases at V and 8 bases at J, leaving 8 bases unmatched. The CDR3 nucleotides are TGTGCCATCAGTGTGGTCACTAGCGGGAACGATGAGCAGTTCTTC. This gives the protein CAISVVTSGNDEQFF.

This clonotype was seen a handful of times. The CDR3 spells CATSDLAGAKNIQYF. The CDR3, as DNA: TGTGCCACCAGTGATTTGGCCGGAGCCAAAAACATTCAGTACTTC. The chain couples TRBV24-1 to TRBJ2-4; no definite D call. The V gene lost 0 bases and the J gene lost 0 bases, with 5 bases spanning the gap. This CDR3 is built from 15 residues. The germline V gene encodes CDR1 KGHDR and CDR2 SFDVKD.